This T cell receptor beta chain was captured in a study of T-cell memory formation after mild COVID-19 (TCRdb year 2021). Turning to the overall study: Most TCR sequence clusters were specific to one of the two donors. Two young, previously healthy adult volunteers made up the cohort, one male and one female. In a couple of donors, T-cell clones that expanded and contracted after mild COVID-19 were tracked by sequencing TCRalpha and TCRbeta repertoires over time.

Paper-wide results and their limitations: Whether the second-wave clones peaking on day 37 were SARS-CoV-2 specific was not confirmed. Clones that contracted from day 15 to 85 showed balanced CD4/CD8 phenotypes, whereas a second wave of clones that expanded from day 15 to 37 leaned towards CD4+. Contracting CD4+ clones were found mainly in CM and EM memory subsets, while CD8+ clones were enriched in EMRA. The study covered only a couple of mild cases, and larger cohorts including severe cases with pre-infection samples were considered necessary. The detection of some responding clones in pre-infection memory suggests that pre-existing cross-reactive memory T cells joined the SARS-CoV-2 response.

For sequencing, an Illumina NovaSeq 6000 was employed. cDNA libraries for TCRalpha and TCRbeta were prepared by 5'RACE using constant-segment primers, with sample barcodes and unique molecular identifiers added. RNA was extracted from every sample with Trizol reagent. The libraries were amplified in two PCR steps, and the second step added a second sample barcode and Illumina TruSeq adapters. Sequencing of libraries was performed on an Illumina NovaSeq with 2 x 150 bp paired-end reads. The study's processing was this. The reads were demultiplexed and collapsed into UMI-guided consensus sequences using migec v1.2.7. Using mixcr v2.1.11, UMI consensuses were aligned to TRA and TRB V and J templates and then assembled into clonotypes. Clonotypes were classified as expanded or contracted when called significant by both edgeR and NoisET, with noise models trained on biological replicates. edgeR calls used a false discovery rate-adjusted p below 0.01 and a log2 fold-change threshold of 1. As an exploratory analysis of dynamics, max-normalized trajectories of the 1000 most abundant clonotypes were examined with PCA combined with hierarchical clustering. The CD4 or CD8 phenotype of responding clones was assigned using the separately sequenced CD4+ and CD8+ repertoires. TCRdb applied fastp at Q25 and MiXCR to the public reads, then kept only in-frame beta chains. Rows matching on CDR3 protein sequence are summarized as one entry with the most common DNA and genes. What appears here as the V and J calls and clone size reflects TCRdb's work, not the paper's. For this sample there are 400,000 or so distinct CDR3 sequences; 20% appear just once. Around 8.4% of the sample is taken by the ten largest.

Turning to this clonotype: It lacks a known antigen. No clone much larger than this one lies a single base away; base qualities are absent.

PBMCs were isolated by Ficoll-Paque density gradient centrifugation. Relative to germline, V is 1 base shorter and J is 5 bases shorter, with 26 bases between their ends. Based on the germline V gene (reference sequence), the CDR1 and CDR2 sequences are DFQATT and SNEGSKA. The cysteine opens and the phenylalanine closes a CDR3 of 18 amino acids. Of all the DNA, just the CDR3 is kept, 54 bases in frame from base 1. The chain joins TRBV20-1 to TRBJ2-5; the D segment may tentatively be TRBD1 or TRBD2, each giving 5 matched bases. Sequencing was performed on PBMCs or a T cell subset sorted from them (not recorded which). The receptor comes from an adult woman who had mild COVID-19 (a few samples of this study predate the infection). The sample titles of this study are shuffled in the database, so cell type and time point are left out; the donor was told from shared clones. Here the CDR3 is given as CSARAYIGGTNPPETQYF. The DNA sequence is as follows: TGCAGTGCTAGAGCCTATATTGGGGGTACAAATCCTCCGGAGACCCAGTACTTC.